The 32 T cell receptor beta chains below all came from one sample that was sequenced in a study of identical twins. Via MiXCR, TCRdb re-called the 5' RACE reads, giving one row per CDR3 protein. This table holds 1.5 million or so distinct CDR3 sequences, about 31% found once. Specimen: cord blood. These receptors all stem from a newborn girl in good health.

The rearrangement joins TRBV6-1 to TRBJ2-5; D not certain. Trimming shortened V by 8 bases and J by 11 bases, and 24 bases separated the two germline ends. Germline CDR1 is MNHNS and CDR2 is SASEGT. The CDR3 contains 14 residues. The CDR3 sequence is CASEGVPQINEQYF. DNA for the CDR3: TGTGCCAGCGAAGGAGTCCCCCAAATAAATGAGCAGTACTTC.

This clonotype has only a few counts. The chain employs TRBV2 and TRBJ2-1; D is possibly TRBD2 (5 bases). Germline values: CDR1 SNHLY, CDR2 FYNNEI. There are 14 residues in the CDR3. V was pared by 7 bases and J by 3 bases, with 13 bases between. CDR3 DNA sequence: TGTGCCAGCATGCGAGGGTTAGGCTACAATGAGCAGTTCTTC. It specifies CASMRGLGYNEQFF.

A remark on this clonotype: A much larger clone differs from this one at a single base, so this may be a read error. This sequence joins TRBV28 and TRBJ2-7; TRBD2 agrees at 7 bases. The CDR3 runs to 15 residues. The germline V gene has CDR1 MDHEN and CDR2 SYDVKM. The CDR3 DNA follows: TGTGCCAGCAGCCCTGGATTAGCGGGCCACTACGGGCAGTACTTC. Protein: CASSPGLAGHYGQYF.

The chain couples TRBV28 to TRBJ2-3, with D possibly matching TRBD1 (5 bases). Germline V gives CDR1 MDHEN, CDR2 SYDVKM. The CDR3 covers 16 residues. Between the trimmed V and J ends, which lost 6 bases and 0 bases, there was a span of 16 bases. The CDR3 nucleotides are TGTGCCAGCAGCAGGGTGGGGTTAGGGAGCACAGATACGCAGTATTTT. It translates to CASSRVGLGSTDTQYF. The whole variable domain, remainder taken from reference TRBV28 and TRBJ2-3, is DVKVTQSSRYLVKRTGEKVFLECVQDMDHENMFWYRQDPGLGLRLIYFSYDVKMKEKGDIPEGYSVSREKKERFSLILESASTNQTSMYLCASSRVGLGSTDTQYFGPGTRLTVL.

This clonotype was seen a handful of times. In nucleotides, the CDR3 is TGCGCCAGCAGCTTGGGGGGGACCGGTCAGCCCCAGCATTTT. It encodes CASSLGGTGQPQHF. The chain has TRBV5-1 and TRBJ1-5; TRBD1 might be the D (5 bases). Germline values: CDR1 SGHRS, CDR2 YFSETQ. The ends were cut back, 0 bases at V and 6 bases at J, with 10 bases in the middle. CDR3 length: 14 residues.

This clonotype was detected only once. This rearrangement joins TRBV6-6 to TRBJ2-2; no clear D. With 0 bases removed from V and 1 base from J, the gap between germline ends came to 12 bases. Germline V gene sequence: CDR1 MNHNY, CDR2 SVGAGI (reference sequence). This CDR3 has 17 amino acids. The CDR3 DNA reads TGTGCCAGCAGTTACTCGAGACTGCTTCTGAACACCGGGGAGCTGTTTTTT. As protein: CASSYSRLLLNTGELFF.

This chain links TRBV3-1 with TRBJ2-7, with D tentatively TRBD2 (5 bases). Germline V gene lookup returns CDR1 LGHDT and CDR2 YNNKEL (reference sequence). V gave up 4 bases and J gave up 2 bases, with 12 bases separating them. This CDR3 spans 14 amino acids. The CDR3 DNA sequence: TGTGCCAGCAGCCGGCGCCGGGGAACCTACGAGCAGTACTTC. This gives the protein CASSRRRGTYEQYF.

This clonotype was detected only a few times. The chain employs TRBV2 and TRBJ2-1; unclear D gene. Germline-derived CDR1 and CDR2 are SNHLY and FYNNEI. Trimming removed 6 bases at V and 6 bases at J, with 9 bases between. The CDR3 length is 12 residues. The CDR3 coding sequence is TGTGCCAGCAGGAGCTTCTTCAATGAGCAGTTCTTC. It translates to CASRSFFNEQFF. Full variable domain (outside the CDR3, taken from reference TRBV2 and TRBJ2-1): EPEVTQTPSHQVTQMGQEVILRCVPISNHLYFYWYRQILGQKVEFLVSFYNNEISEKSEIFDDQFSVERPDGSNFTLKIRSTKLEDSAMYFCASRSFFNEQFFGPGTRLTVL.

This clonotype was observed a few times. J is TRBJ1-5 and V is TRBV6-1; D gene unclear. The CDR3 runs to 12 residues. V dropped 1 base and J dropped 8 bases, with 6 bases sitting between them. CDR1 is MNHNS, CDR2 SASEGT, per germline. The CDR3 DNA is TGTGCCAGCAGTGAAGGGGTCAAGCCCCAGCATTTT. The encoded protein is CASSEGVKPQHF.

The V and J genes are TRBV2 and TRBJ2-4; tentatively, D is TRBD2 (6 bases). With 2 bases removed from V and 13 bases from J, the gap between germline ends came to 24 bases. CDR1 is SNHLY, CDR2 FYNNEI, per germline. CDR3 size: 16 residues. CDR3 in amino acids: CASSEWFGLQDYGQYF. Here the CDR3 DNA reads TGTGCCAGCAGTGAATGGTTTGGACTGCAGGACTACGGGCAGTACTTC.

The chain links TRBV5-1 to TRBJ2-1, with D maybe TRBD2 (5 bases). The germline CDR1 and CDR2 sequences are SGHRS and YFSETQ. This CDR3 contains 15 residues. V lost 4 bases, J lost 2 bases, and 13 bases lay in between. The CDR3 here is CASSTLTGTYNEQFF. CDR3 nucleotide sequence: TGCGCCAGCAGCACCCTGACCGGGACCTACAATGAGCAGTTCTTC.

CDR3 residues: CASSYDSLRTSEQFF. The CDR3 bases are TGTGCCAGCAGTTACGACTCCCTAAGGACGTCTGAGCAGTTCTTC. The rearrangement links TRBV6-6 to TRBJ2-1; no clear D. Germline V CDR1 and CDR2: MNHNY, SVGAGI (reference sequence). CDR3 length: 15 amino acids. The V end lost 2 bases, the J end lost 9 bases, and 17 bases lay between the germline ends.

This clonotype was seen many times. The V call is TRBV29-1, the J call TRBJ2-4; TRBD1 might be the D (5 bases). The CDR3 covers 13 residues. Germline V gene lookup returns CDR1 SQVTM and CDR2 ANQGSEA. V lost 4 bases and J 5 bases, leaving 12 bases between the germline ends. In DNA form, the CDR3 reads TGCAGCGTTGTGGGGCGGACCCAAAACATTCAGTACTTC. Protein product: CSVVGRTQNIQYF.

Only a few counts were recorded for this clonotype. The chain combines TRBV6-8 with TRBJ2-4; no definite D call. The germline CDR1 and CDR2 sequences are MNHGY and SAAAGT. The CDR3 has 14 amino acids. Trimming removed 6 bases from V and 2 bases from J, with 11 bases in between. The CDR3 spells CASSLWRSKNIQYF. CDR3 coding DNA: TGTGCCAGCAGCCTTTGGCGATCCAAAAACATTCAGTACTTC.

This clonotype was seen only a few times. J is TRBJ2-3 and V is TRBV7-6, with D uncertain. Trimming left V 1 base short and J 4 bases short, with 9 bases between. The CDR3 is 14 amino acids. Germline lookup yields CDR1 SGHVS and CDR2 FNYEAQ. The CDR3, as DNA: TGTGCCAGCAGCTTAGTCGGCGACCCAGATACGCAGTATTTT. This gives the protein CASSLVGDPDTQYF.

The rearrangement joins TRBV28 to TRBJ2-5, with D tentatively TRBD2 (5 bases). CDR3 length equals 16 residues. The V gene's germline CDR1 is MDHEN and CDR2 SYDVKM. Trimming removed 4 bases at V and 11 bases at J, with 26 bases between. The CDR3 is CASSSRRNGLWYGQYF. CDR3 nucleotide sequence: TGTGCCAGCAGTTCCCGGCGCAATGGACTGTGGTATGGGCAGTACTTC. Full variable domain (missing parts from reference TRBV28 and TRBJ2-5): DVKVTQSSRYLVKRTGEKVFLECVQDMDHENMFWYRQDPGLGLRLIYFSYDVKMKEKGDIPEGYSVSREKKERFSLILESASTNQTSMYLCASSSRRNGLWYGQYFGPGTRLLVL.

There are many counts of this clonotype. This sequence joins TRBV7-9 and TRBJ1-2; D is ambiguous. The V gene lost 1 base and the J gene lost 0 bases, with 9 bases spanning the gap. Germline CDR1 SEHNR, CDR2 FQNEAQ (reference sequence). The CDR3 has 15 residues. CDR3 amino acids: CASSLVGGANYGYTF. In nucleotides, the CDR3 is TGTGCCAGCAGCTTAGTGGGTGGGGCTAACTATGGCTACACCTTC.

This clonotype was counted a few times. The gene calls are TRBV4-1 and TRBJ2-4; 10 bases fit TRBD2. The V gene's germline CDR1 is MGHRA and CDR2 YSYEKL. With V trimmed by 3 bases and J by 6 bases, 2 bases remained unmatched. The length of the CDR3 is 14 residues. CDR3 amino acids: CASSHQREGNIQYF. The CDR3 nucleotides read TGCGCCAGCAGCCACCAGCGGGAGGGAAACATTCAGTACTTC.

This chain joins TRBV12-3 or TRBV12-4 and TRBJ1-1; the D is unclear. The V end lost 5 bases, the J end lost 6 bases, and 16 bases lay between the germline ends. The CDR3 runs 14 residues. The CDR3 loop is CASSPTLTGAEAFF. The CDR3 coding sequence is TGTGCCAGCAGTCCGACCTTGACTGGGGCTGAAGCTTTCTTT.

V usage is TRBV7-2 and J usage is TRBJ2-3; 8 bases fit TRBD2. The CDR3 contains 16 residues. With V trimmed by 1 base and J by 2 bases, 5 bases remained unmatched. From germline, CDR1 is SGHTA and CDR2 FQGNSA. As DNA, the CDR3 is TGTGCCAGCAGCTTAGTCCCGGGAGGGGCCACAGATACGCAGTATTTT. Its protein product is CASSLVPGGATDTQYF.

V is TRBV21-1 and J is TRBJ2-7; no DNA check was done on the table's D call, TRBD1. TRBV21-1 is given as a pseudogene. The CDR3 is 16 amino acids. This CDR3 reads CASGIGGDRDYYEQYF. The CDR3, as DNA: TGTGCCAGCGGTATCGGAGGGGACAGGGATTACTACGAGCAGTACTTC.

This clonotype occurred a few times. V and J are TRBV20-1 and TRBJ2-1; TRBD2 matches 7 bases. Germline V CDR1 and CDR2: DFQATT, SNEGSKA (reference sequence). V gave up 5 bases and J gave up 4 bases; unmatched junction bases: 17. CDR3 length: 17 amino acids. The CDR3 DNA sequence: TGCAGTGCTGATTACATTTGGGGCGGGAGAACTTACAATGAGCAGTTCTTC. Translating gives CSADYIWGGRTYNEQFF.

This clonotype was counted a single time. This chain joins TRBV6-4 and TRBJ2-1, with 10 nucleotides matching TRBD2. The germline gives CDR1 MRHNA, CDR2 SNTAGT. This CDR3 contains 16 residues. V lost 2 bases and J lost 6; bases outside the gene matches: 7. The CDR3 sequence is CASSDRLAGVFNEQFF. For the CDR3, the DNA is TGTGCCAGCAGTGACCGTCTAGCGGGAGTCTTCAATGAGCAGTTCTTC.

The V call is TRBV5-4, the J call TRBJ2-1; TRBD2 aligns across 12 bases. CDR3 length equals 16 residues. Unmatched junction bases numbered 7, after V lost 4 bases and J lost 5 bases. The V gene's germline CDR1 is SGHNT and CDR2 YYREEE (reference sequence). The DNA of the CDR3 is TGTGCCAGCAGCAGTGGACTAGCGGGGCCCCACAATGAGCAGTTCTTC. Translated, it gives CASSSGLAGPHNEQFF. The variable domain in full, completed from reference TRBV5-4 and TRBJ2-1, reads ETGVTQSPTHLIKTRGQQVTLRCSSQSGHNTVSWYQQALGQGPQFIFQYYREEENGRGNFPPRFSGLQFPNYSSELNVNALELDDSALYLCASSSGLAGPHNEQFFGPGTRLTVL.

The genes are TRBV29-1 and TRBJ2-7, with 10 positions matching TRBD1. Germline V CDR1 and CDR2: SQVTM, ANQGSEA. Trimming cost V 3 bases and J 1 base; bases outside gene matches: 3. This CDR3 has 14 residues. CDR3 region: CSVEGDRGSYEQYF. The CDR3 DNA reads TGCAGCGTTGAGGGGGACAGGGGATCCTACGAGCAGTACTTC.

The chain has TRBV10-3 and TRBJ2-7; 12 positions agree with TRBD1. V shed 6 bases and J 3 bases; nucleotides not matched to a gene: 6. This CDR3 region has 15 residues. CDR1 is ENHRY, CDR2 SYGVKD, per germline. In nucleotides, the CDR3 is TGTGCCATCAGAAGGGACAGGGGGCCGCTCTACGAGCAGTACTTC. This codes for CAIRRDRGPLYEQYF.

This chain uses TRBV7-2 with TRBJ2-1; tentative D call: TRBD2 (7 bases). The CDR3 is made up of 14 amino acids. V shed 8 bases and J shed 8 bases, with 19 bases lying between them. Germline lookup yields CDR1 SGHTA and CDR2 FQGNSA. CDR3 residues: CASLSRGAGHEQFF. The CDR3 DNA sequence: TGTGCCAGCCTCTCCCGGGGGGCTGGCCATGAGCAGTTCTTC.

J is TRBJ2-2 and V is TRBV4-1; 11 bases fit TRBD2. CDR1 and CDR2 from the germline V gene are MGHRA and YSYEKL. The CDR3 is 17 residues long. J gave up 4 bases and V 4 bases, and 8 bases lay outside the gene matches. The CDR3 region has the DNA TGCGCCAGCAGCCCACAACTAGCGGGAGCTGTCACCGGGGAGCTGTTTTTT. Encoded protein: CASSPQLAGAVTGELFF.

The V gene is TRBV6-1, the J gene TRBJ1-1, with D unresolved. Per the germline V gene, CDR1 is MNHNS and CDR2 is SASEGT. The CDR3 is 12 amino acids. V was clipped by 6 bases and J by 2 bases, with 7 bases between them. CDR3 sequence (DNA): TGTGCCAGCAGGGTGACAAACACTGAAGCTTTCTTT. Protein sequence: CASRVTNTEAFF.

The chain has TRBV11-2 and TRBJ2-3; the D gene is possibly TRBD2 (6 bases). There are 15 residues in the CDR3. With 1 base removed from V and 6 bases from J, the gap between germline ends came to 14 bases. CDR1 is SGHAT and CDR2 is FQNNGV in the germline V gene. Written as DNA, the CDR3 is TGTGCCAGCAGCTTAGGTTTACTAGCTTGGGATACGCAGTATTTT. Amino acids: CASSLGLLAWDTQYF.

The chain is built from TRBV6-6 and TRBJ2-2, with no clear D. This CDR3 region has 13 residues. Germline V gene data show CDR1 as MNHNY and CDR2 as SVGAGI (reference sequence). The ends were cut back, 5 bases at V and 4 bases at J, with 8 bases in the middle. CDR3: CASSPAVTGELFF. In DNA, the CDR3 is TGTGCCAGCAGTCCGGCGGTCACCGGGGAGCTGTTTTTT.

The J gene is TRBJ2-6, the V gene TRBV25-1, with 9 nucleotides matching TRBD1. With 4 bases clipped from V and 4 bases from J, the junction kept 8 bases outside the gene matches. This CDR3 is built from 17 residues. Germline-derived CDR1 and CDR2 are MGHDK and SYGVNS. The CDR3 nucleotides are TGTGCCAGCAGTGGACCCGGGACAGGGACCGGGGCCAACGTCCTGACTTTC. Encoded protein: CASSGPGTGTGANVLTF.